This T cell receptor (beta chain) derives from a study of T cell repertoires in cytomegalovirus infection. Study context: In public TCR beta signatures, there were indications of both CMV infection and matching HLA type. General study findings and limits: In two of eight donors, the top clonotype was HLA-C-restricted CMV-specific. Using cumulative public TCR beta family frequency, the authors identified those who carried CMV together with the relevant HLA.

There are 15 residues in the CDR3. Looked up from germline, CDR1 is KGHSH and CDR2 is LQKENI. Trimming took 2 bases from V and 0 from J, leaving 8 bases between them. This clonotype was recorded a few times. Its antigen is still unknown. Via MiXCR, TCRdb re-called the reads, giving one row per CDR3 protein. The repertoire holds some 300,000 distinct CDR3 sequences, with roughly a tenth as singletons. This chain uses TRBV18 with TRBJ2-4; possible D gene TRBD2, 5 bases. This TCR was sampled from a human donor in good health (CMV status not recorded). Some clones in this sample may be carry-over from other donors' samples. The sequencing sample was made of PBMCs. The CDR3 loop is CASSPGGLAKNIQYF. As DNA, the CDR3 is TGTGCCAGCTCACCAGGAGGTCTAGCCAAAAACATTCAGTACTTC.